The 32 T cell receptor beta chains below all came from one sample that was sequenced in a study of blood T cells in healthy people across ages. Primers used in a second PCR of about 6 to 11 cycles were a sample-barcoded 5' primer and a J-beta primer mix. MiXCR, run by TCRdb on the 5' RACE reads, gives a single entry per CDR3 protein. The table has 1.5 million to 2 million distinct CDR3 sequences, 49% seen once. Sequencing input: blood. The receptors derive from a woman in her thirties or forties in good health.

This clonotype has a handful of counts. The chain carries TRBV20-1 and TRBJ2-1; D is possibly TRBD1 or TRBD2 (5 bases each). CDR1 and CDR2 (germline): DFQATT, SNEGSKA (reference sequence). V gave up 7 bases and J gave up 9 bases, with 13 bases separating them. There are 11 residues in the CDR3. The CDR3 nucleotides are TGCAGTGTCGAGGGGATGGGTGAGCAGTTCTTC. Encoded protein: CSVEGMGEQFF.

CDR3 protein: CSAVGASSSYEQYF. The CDR3 DNA reads as TGCAGTGCTGTCGGAGCGTCCAGCTCCTACGAGCAGTACTTC. The chain links TRBV20-1 to TRBJ2-7; D is unclear. The CDR3 loop spans 14 amino acids. CDR1 DFQATT and CDR2 SNEGSKA come from the germline V gene (reference sequence). V was trimmed by 5 bases and J by 0 bases, leaving 14 bases between them.

Concerning this clonotype itself: This may be a read error, as it is one base from a much larger clone. The rearrangement uses TRBV4-2 and TRBJ2-1; 7 positions match TRBD1. This CDR3 is built from 13 residues. CDR1 LGHNA and CDR2 YNFKEQ come from the germline V gene. The CDR3 sequence: CVSSPGQYNEQFF. CDR3 coding DNA: TGTGTCAGCAGCCCGGGACAGTACAATGAGCAGTTCTTC.

This chain uses TRBV4-1 with TRBJ1-1; D unresolved. The CDR3 contains 16 residues. The V gene lost 0 bases and the J gene lost 2 bases, with 13 bases spanning the gap. Germline V lookup: CDR1 MGHRA, CDR2 YSYEKL. CDR3 nucleotides: TGCGCCAGCAGCCAAGATTCTGAAGGGTACAACACTGAAGCTTTCTTT. Translating it yields CASSQDSEGYNTEAFF.

The V and J genes are TRBV20-1 and TRBJ2-7; perhaps D is TRBD1 or TRBD2 (5 bases each). Between the trimmed V and J ends, which lost 6 bases and 3 bases, there was a span of 18 bases. Germline-derived CDR1 and CDR2 are DFQATT and SNEGSKA (reference sequence). The CDR3 consists of 14 residues. The CDR3 sequence is CSARGKGILYEQYF. The CDR3 coding sequence is TGCAGTGCGAGGGGAAAGGGTATTCTCTACGAGCAGTACTTC.

This chain links TRBV20-1 with TRBJ1-2; D remains unclear. CDR1 is DFQATT, CDR2 SNEGSKA, per germline (reference sequence). The CDR3 runs 15 residues. The ends were cut back, 5 bases at V and 6 bases at J, with 22 bases in the middle. The CDR3 sequence: CSAPEPGKTRDGYTF. The DNA of the CDR3 is TGCAGTGCTCCGGAACCGGGCAAAACGAGGGATGGCTACACCTTC.

This clonotype appeared a few times. J is TRBJ2-1 and V is TRBV7-9; 10 bases map to TRBD2. Germline V CDR1 and CDR2: SEHNR, FQNEAQ (reference sequence). The CDR3 covers 17 residues. The trim removed 5 bases at V and 3 bases at J, leaving 10 bases unmatched. CDR3 sequence: CASSPGGIAGGYNEQFF. The CDR3 DNA follows: TGTGCCAGCAGCCCGGGGGGTATAGCGGGGGGCTACAATGAGCAGTTCTTC.

V and J are TRBV7-2 and TRBJ1-4; D unclear. CDR3 length equals 14 residues. The germline gives CDR1 SGHTA, CDR2 FQGNSA. Trimming cost V 0 bases and J 3 bases, with 5 bases left between them. CDR3 DNA sequence: TGTGCCAGCAGCTTAGCGGCGGCTAATGAAAAACTGTTTTTT. Protein sequence: CASSLAAANEKLFF. Using reference TRBV7-2 and TRBJ1-4 for the parts outside the CDR3, the full variable domain is GAGVSQSPSNKVTEKGKDVELRCDPISGHTALYWYRQSLGQGLEFLIYFQGNSAPDKSGLPSDRFSAERTGGSVSTLTIQRTQQEDSAVYLCASSLAAANEKLFFGSGTQLSVL.

The V gene is TRBV6-2 or TRBV6-3, the J gene TRBJ2-7; 7 bases match TRBD1. The CDR3 is 15 residues long. The V and J ends lost 5 bases and 3 bases, in that order; junction bases with no gene match: 10. Germline CDR1 reads MNHEY; CDR2 reads SVGEGT. The CDR3 reads CASSDLGQNYYEQYF. CDR3 bases: TGTGCCAGCAGTGACCTGGGACAGAATTACTACGAGCAGTACTTC.

The chain is built from TRBV6-8 and TRBJ1-2; D is unclear. The CDR3 loop spans 15 amino acids. Trimming cost V 2 bases and J 8 bases, with 18 bases left between them. From germline, CDR1 is MNHGY and CDR2 SAAAGT. The DNA for the CDR3 is TGTGCCAGCAGTTACCCTACCCCGGGGAAGGGCGGCTACACCTTC. Its protein product is CASSYPTPGKGGYTF.

The chain has TRBV10-3 and TRBJ1-5, with D perhaps matching TRBD1 (5 bases). CDR3 length equals 17 residues. Germline loops: CDR1 ENHRY, CDR2 SYGVKD. The V end was cut by 3 bases, the J end by 2 bases, with 17 bases between. For the CDR3, the DNA is TGTGCCATCAGTGAAGGGTCCGGGCTGGGGGGCAATCAGCCCCAGCATTTT. As protein: CAISEGSGLGGNQPQHF.

The rearrangement uses TRBV10-3 and TRBJ1-6; the match to TRBD1 covers 7 bases. In germline, CDR1 is ENHRY, CDR2 SYGVKD. The length of the CDR3 is 16 residues. Germline trimming cut 2 bases from V and 7 bases from J; bases unmatched to any gene: 8. In DNA, the CDR3 is TGTGCCATCAGTGAGACCACAGGGGTGAAGAATTCACCCCTCCACTTT. Translated, it gives CAISETTGVKNSPLHF.

V gene TRBV3-1 combines with J gene TRBJ1-6; D remains ambiguous. With 1 base removed from V and 7 bases from J, the gap between germline ends came to 5 bases. CDR1 is LGHDT and CDR2 is YNNKEL in the germline V gene (reference sequence). CDR3 length equals 13 residues. CDR3 in amino acids: CASSQAANSPLHF. In nucleotides, the CDR3 is TGTGCCAGCAGCCAAGCGGCCAATTCACCCCTCCACTTT.

The rearrangement joins TRBV4-3 to TRBJ2-7; possible D gene TRBD2, 6 bases. Germline CDR1 and CDR2: LGHNA and YSLEER. The V end was cut by 4 bases, the J end by 2 bases, with 12 bases between. The CDR3 is 14 residues long. The CDR3 loop is CASSRRLGTYEQYF. CDR3 bases: TGCGCCAGCAGCCGGAGACTAGGCACCTACGAGCAGTACTTC.

This clonotype has just a few counts. The rearrangement links TRBV7-2 to TRBJ2-5; D remains unclear. Germline V gene sequence: CDR1 SGHTA, CDR2 FQGNSA. V was cut by 0 bases and J by 12 bases, with 14 bases left in between. This CDR3 has 13 residues. CDR3 sequence (DNA): TGTGCCAGCAGCTTAGCGCCCCCCGAGAACGAGTACTTC. Its protein is CASSLAPPENEYF.

This chain uses TRBV12-3 or TRBV12-4 with TRBJ2-1; the D call may be TRBD1 or TRBD2 (5 bases each). The CDR3 extends over 16 amino acids. The germline V and J ends were trimmed by 5 bases and 5 bases, with 19 bases remaining between them. This CDR3 reads CASSVGDRPSHNEQFF. The DNA of the CDR3 is TGTGCCAGCAGTGTCGGGGACCGTCCCTCACACAATGAGCAGTTCTTC.

CDR3: CASSPTTGGTQYF. The CDR3 DNA follows: TGTGCCAGCAGTCCTACTACCGGGGGTACGCAGTATTTT. The chain uses TRBV6-6 and TRBJ2-3, with D perhaps TRBD2 (6 bases). Trimming took off 5 bases at V and 8 bases at J, with 14 bases between the two ends. CDR1 is MNHNY and CDR2 is SVGAGI in the germline V gene (reference sequence). The CDR3 covers 13 residues.

This clonotype showed up just a few times. This chain joins TRBV20-1 and TRBJ2-5; D is undetermined. This CDR3 has 13 amino acids. With 5 bases removed from V and 1 base from J, the gap between germline ends came to 11 bases. The germline V gene has CDR1 DFQATT and CDR2 SNEGSKA (reference sequence). CDR3 in amino acids: CSAPAAAQETQYF. The CDR3 DNA follows: TGCAGTGCTCCGGCGGCAGCCCAAGAGACCCAGTACTTC.

The chain couples TRBV7-2 to TRBJ1-2; D is possibly TRBD1 (6 bases). The V end lost 2 bases, the J end lost 0 bases, and 19 bases lay between the germline ends. This CDR3 is 18 amino acids long. The germline V gene has CDR1 SGHTA and CDR2 FQGNSA. The CDR3 DNA sequence: TGTGCCAGCAGCTTAATCCTGACAGGAGGGTCGGCTAACTATGGCTACACCTTC. It codes for CASSLILTGGSANYGYTF.

Details on this clonotype: At one end the junction does not follow the germline gene, possibly because of a read error. V is TRBV28 and J is TRBJ1-2, with D possibly matching TRBD1 (5 bases). Looked up from germline, CDR1 is MDHEN and CDR2 is SYDVKM. The CDR3 has 17 residues. The CDR3 nucleotides read TGTGCCAGCAGCCGCCCTTCCAGGGAATTAATCTACTATGGCTACATCTTC. This gives the protein CASSRPSRELIYYGYIF.

A remark on this clonotype: A clone one base away is much larger, so this may be a read error. The V call is TRBV7-9, the J call TRBJ2-4, with D perhaps matching TRBD1 (5 bases). The end of the DNA fits TRBJ2-7 better, so the J call may be wrong. Germline V lookup: CDR1 SEHNR, CDR2 FQNEAQ (reference sequence). This CDR3 contains 13 residues. The CDR3 region has the DNA TGTGCCAGCAGCTTGAGGACACCATTCGAGCAGTACTTC. Translation: CASSLRTPFEQYF.

A single count supports this clonotype. The chain carries TRBV20-1 and TRBJ1-2; D is ambiguous. Germline CDR1 reads DFQATT; CDR2 reads SNEGSKA (reference sequence). The V and J ends lost 6 bases and 4 bases respectively, with 15 bases between them. The CDR3 has 13 residues. This CDR3 is CSAIPEVRYGYTF. CDR3 nucleotides: TGCAGTGCCATACCCGAGGTTCGCTATGGCTACACCTTC.

The J gene is TRBJ1-4, the V gene TRBV20-1; 10 positions agree with TRBD1. The length of the CDR3 is 16 residues. Germline V gene data show CDR1 as DFQATT and CDR2 as SNEGSKA (reference sequence). Trimming at V came to 5 bases and at J to 8 bases, leaving 14 bases not matched to a gene. CDR3 DNA sequence: TGCAGTGCTGAGGTCCCGGGACAGGGGCCGGGAGAAAAACTGTTTTTT. As protein: CSAEVPGQGPGEKLFF.

In DNA, the CDR3 is TGTGCCAGCAGTTACCCCCTGGGACAGCAAAAAGGACCCCTCCACTTT. It yields the protein CASSYPLGQQKGPLHF. V is TRBV6-2 or TRBV6-3 and J is TRBJ1-6; 7 bases map to TRBD1. Germline V lookup: CDR1 MNHEY, CDR2 SVGEGT. This CDR3 is built from 16 residues. The ends lost 2 bases at V and 12 bases at J; junction bases unmatched: 13.

The chain couples TRBV4-3 to TRBJ1-5; no clear D gene. The V end lost 0 bases, the J end lost 5 bases, and 5 bases lay between the germline ends. This CDR3 has 13 residues. CDR1 and CDR2 from the germline V gene are LGHNA and YSLEER. CDR3 sequence: CASSQEIDQPQHF. As DNA, the CDR3 is TGCGCCAGCAGCCAAGAGATCGATCAGCCCCAGCATTTT.

This chain uses TRBV20-1 with TRBJ2-1, with D possibly being TRBD1 (6 bases). The germline V gene encodes CDR1 DFQATT and CDR2 SNEGSKA (reference sequence). V lost 7 bases, J lost 5 bases, and 21 bases lay in between. The CDR3 length is 15 residues. The CDR3 DNA follows: TGCAGTGGCAGGGGCCCGAAACCCTCACACAATGAGCAGTTCTTC. Its translation is CSGRGPKPSHNEQFF.

The rearrangement joins TRBV14 to TRBJ2-1; D call uncertain. Trimming took off 4 bases at V and 3 bases at J, with 19 bases between the two ends. The V gene's germline CDR1 is SGHDN and CDR2 FVKESK. The CDR3 spans 17 residues. The CDR3: CASSPSSTNRYYNEQFF. The CDR3 DNA reads as TGTGCCAGCAGCCCCTCTTCGACAAACCGTTACTACAATGAGCAGTTCTTC.

V usage is TRBV27 and J usage is TRBJ1-6, with D uncertain. CDR1 is MNHEY and CDR2 is SMNVEV in the germline V gene (reference sequence). Trimming left V 6 bases short and J 8 bases short, with 8 bases between. The CDR3 runs to 12 residues. The CDR3 DNA follows: TGTGCCAGCAGCCCGTCGCATTCACCCCTCCACTTT. Its protein is CASSPSHSPLHF.

This clonotype has just a few counts. The chain couples TRBV12-3 or TRBV12-4 to TRBJ1-2, with D uncertain. The CDR3 extends over 14 amino acids. V lost 6 bases to trimming and J lost 5 bases, with 16 bases between them. The CDR3, as DNA: TGTGCCAGCAGCGAAGCCACGCGTGGATATGGCTACACCTTC. This translates into CASSEATRGYGYTF.

This clonotype has just a few counts. This chain uses TRBV4-3 with TRBJ2-4, with 7 bases aligning to TRBD1. The DNA end favors TRBJ2-7, so the J call may be wrong. The CDR3 length is 16 residues. Germline values: CDR1 LGHNA, CDR2 YSLEER. Here the CDR3 DNA reads TGCGCCAGCAGCGGGGTCTTTGAACAGGGGCCACACGAGCAGTACTTC. Translating it yields CASSGVFEQGPHEQYF.

J is TRBJ1-6 and V is TRBV27; D perhaps matches TRBD1 (5 bases). Per the germline V gene, CDR1 is MNHEY and CDR2 is SMNVEV (reference sequence). This CDR3 has 14 amino acids. With 3 bases removed from V and 9 bases from J, the gap between germline ends came to 12 bases. CDR3 coding DNA: TGTGCCAGCAGTTTTCAGGGAAGTACTTCACCCCTCCACTTT. Translation: CASSFQGSTSPLHF.

This clonotype was counted only a few times. The rearrangement joins TRBV10-1 to TRBJ2-1; D gene ambiguous. Trimming removed 2 bases at V and 6 bases at J, with 11 bases between. The CDR3 totals 14 residues. Germline V gene lookup returns CDR1 WNHNN and CDR2 SYGVQD (reference sequence). For the CDR3, the DNA is TGCGCCAGCAGTGAGGGTGGCATTTTCAATGAGCAGTTCTTC. This encodes CASSEGGIFNEQFF.